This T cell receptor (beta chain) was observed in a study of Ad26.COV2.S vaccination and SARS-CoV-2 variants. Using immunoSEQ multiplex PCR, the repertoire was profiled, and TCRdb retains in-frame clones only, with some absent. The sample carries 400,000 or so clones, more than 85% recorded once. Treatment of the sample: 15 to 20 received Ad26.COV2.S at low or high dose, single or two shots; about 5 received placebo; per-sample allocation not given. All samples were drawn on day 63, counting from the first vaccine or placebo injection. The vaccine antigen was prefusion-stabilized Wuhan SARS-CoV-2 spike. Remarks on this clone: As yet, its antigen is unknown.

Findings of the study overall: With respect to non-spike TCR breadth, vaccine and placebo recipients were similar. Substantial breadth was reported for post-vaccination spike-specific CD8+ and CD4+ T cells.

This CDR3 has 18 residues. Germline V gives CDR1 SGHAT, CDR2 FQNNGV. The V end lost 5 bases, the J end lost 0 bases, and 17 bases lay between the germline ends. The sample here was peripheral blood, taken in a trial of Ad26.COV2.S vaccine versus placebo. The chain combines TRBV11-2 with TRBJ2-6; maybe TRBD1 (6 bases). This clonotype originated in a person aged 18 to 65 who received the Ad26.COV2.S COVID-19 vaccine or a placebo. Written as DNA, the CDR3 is TGTGCCAGCAGCCGTTTACAGGGAACCAGCTCTGGGGCCAACGTCCTGACTTTC. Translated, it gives CASSRLQGTSSGANVLTF.